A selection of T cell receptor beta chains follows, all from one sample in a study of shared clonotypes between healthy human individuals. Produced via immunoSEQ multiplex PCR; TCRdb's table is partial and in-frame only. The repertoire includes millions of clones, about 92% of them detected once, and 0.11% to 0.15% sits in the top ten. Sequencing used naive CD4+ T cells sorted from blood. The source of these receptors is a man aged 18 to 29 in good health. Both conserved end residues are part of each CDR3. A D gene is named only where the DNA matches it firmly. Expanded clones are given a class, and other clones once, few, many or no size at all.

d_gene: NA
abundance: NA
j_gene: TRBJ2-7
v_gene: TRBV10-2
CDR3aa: CASNTGLYEQYF
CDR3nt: TGCGCCAGCAATACAGGACTTTACGAGCAGTACTTC

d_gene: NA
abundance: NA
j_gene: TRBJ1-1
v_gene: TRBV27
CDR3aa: CASSSGTGNTEAFF
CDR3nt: TGTGCCAGCAGTTCCGGGACGGGGAACACTGAAGCTTTCTTT

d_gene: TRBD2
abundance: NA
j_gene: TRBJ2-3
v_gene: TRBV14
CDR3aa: CASSPGLAGDTQYF
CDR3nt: TGTGCCAGCAGCCCGGGACTAGCGGGGGATACGCAGTATTTT

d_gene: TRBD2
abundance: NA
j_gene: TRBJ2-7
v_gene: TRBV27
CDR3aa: CASSLWEPGRTGEQYF
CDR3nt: TGTGCCAGCAGTTTATGGGAACCCGGGAGGACGGGGGAGCAGTACTTC

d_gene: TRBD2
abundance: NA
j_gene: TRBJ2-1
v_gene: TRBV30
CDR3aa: CAWSVAQTSGGGKGEQFF
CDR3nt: TGTGCCTGGAGTGTAGCCCAGACTAGCGGGGGAGGAAAGGGTGAGCAGTTCTTC

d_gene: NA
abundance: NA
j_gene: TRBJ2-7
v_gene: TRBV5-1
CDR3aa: CASSLGTGSFSEQYF
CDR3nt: TGCGCCAGCAGCTTGGGTACAGGTTCCTTCTCCGAGCAGTACTTC

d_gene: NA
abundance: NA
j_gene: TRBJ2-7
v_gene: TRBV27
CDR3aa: CASRGRSYEQYF
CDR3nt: TGTGCCAGCAGGGGACGGTCCTACGAGCAGTACTTC

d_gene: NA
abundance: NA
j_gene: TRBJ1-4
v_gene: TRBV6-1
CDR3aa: CASSEGTATNEKLFF
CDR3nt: TGTGCCAGCAGTGAAGGAACGGCAACTAATGAAAAACTGTTTTTT

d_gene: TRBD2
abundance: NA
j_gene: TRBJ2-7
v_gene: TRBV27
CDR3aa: CASSHGGGAREQYF
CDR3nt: TGTGCCAGCTCCCACGGCGGGGGGGCTCGTGAGCAGTACTTC

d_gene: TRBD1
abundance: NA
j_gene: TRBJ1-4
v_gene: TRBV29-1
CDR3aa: CSVGGQGASGEKLFF
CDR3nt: TGCAGCGTTGGGGGACAGGGGGCTAGTGGTGAAAAACTGTTTTTT

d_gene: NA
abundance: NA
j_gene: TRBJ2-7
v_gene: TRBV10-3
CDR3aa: CAISESSVGVYEQYF
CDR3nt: TGTGCCATCAGTGAGTCATCCGTTGGAGTCTACGAGCAGTACTTC

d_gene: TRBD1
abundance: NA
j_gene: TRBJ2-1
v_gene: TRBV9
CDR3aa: CASSPSEGARRSDEQFF
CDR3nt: TGTGCCAGCAGCCCATCCGAGGGGGCTAGGCGATCGGATGAGCAGTTCTTC

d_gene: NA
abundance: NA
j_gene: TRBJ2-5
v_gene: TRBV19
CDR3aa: CASSINSGNLQETQYF
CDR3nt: TGTGCCAGTAGTATAAACTCAGGGAATTTGCAAGAGACCCAGTACTTC

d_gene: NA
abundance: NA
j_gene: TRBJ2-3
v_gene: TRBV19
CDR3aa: CASTQGPLSTDTQYF
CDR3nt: TGTGCCAGTACCCAGGGCCCCCTGAGCACAGATACGCAGTATTTT

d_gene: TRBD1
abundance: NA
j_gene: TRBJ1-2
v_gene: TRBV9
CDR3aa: CASSEGALEGAYGYTF
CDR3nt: TGTGCCAGCAGCGAGGGGGCGTTGGAGGGAGCCTATGGCTACACCTTC

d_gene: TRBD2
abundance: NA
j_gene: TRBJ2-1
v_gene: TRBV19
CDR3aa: CASSLSGGRYNEQFF
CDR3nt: TGTGCCAGTAGTTTAAGCGGGGGGCGTTACAATGAGCAGTTCTTC

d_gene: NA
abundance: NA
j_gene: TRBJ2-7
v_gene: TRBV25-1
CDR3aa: CASSGDTSSYEQYF
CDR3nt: TGTGCCAGCAGTGGGGACACGAGCTCCTACGAGCAGTACTTC

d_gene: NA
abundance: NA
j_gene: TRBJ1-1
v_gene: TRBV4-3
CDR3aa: CASSWTGTKTAEAFF
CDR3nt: TGCGCCAGCAGCTGGACGGGGACAAAGACGGCTGAAGCTTTCTTT

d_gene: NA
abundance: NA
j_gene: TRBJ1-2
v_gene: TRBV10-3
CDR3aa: CAISEPPQLANYGYTF
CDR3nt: TGTGCCATCAGTGAACCCCCACAGTTAGCTAACTATGGCTACACCTTC

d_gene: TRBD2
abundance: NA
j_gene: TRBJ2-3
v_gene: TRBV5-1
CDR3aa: CASSLPSGPTDTQYF
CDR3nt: TGCGCCAGCAGCCTCCCTAGCGGCCCCACAGATACGCAGTATTTT

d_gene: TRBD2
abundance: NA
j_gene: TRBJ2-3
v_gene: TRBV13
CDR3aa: CASSSLSGRASRSTDTQYF
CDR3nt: TGTGCCAGCAGCTCCCTTAGCGGGAGGGCCTCCAGAAGCACAGATACGCAGTATTTT

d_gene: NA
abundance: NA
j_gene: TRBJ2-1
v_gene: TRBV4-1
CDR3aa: CASSHRSYNEQFF
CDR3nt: TGCGCCAGCAGCCACCGCTCCTACAATGAGCAGTTCTTC

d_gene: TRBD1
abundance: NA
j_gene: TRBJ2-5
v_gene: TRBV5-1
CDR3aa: CASSRGQAQETQYF
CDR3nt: TGCGCCAGCAGCCGGGGACAGGCCCAAGAGACCCAGTACTTC

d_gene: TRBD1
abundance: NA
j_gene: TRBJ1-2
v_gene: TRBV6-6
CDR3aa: CASSAGGQKYGYTF
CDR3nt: TGTGCCAGCAGTGCGGGGGGACAGAAGTATGGCTACACCTTC

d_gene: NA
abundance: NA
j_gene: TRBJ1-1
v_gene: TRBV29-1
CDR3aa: CSVEDFKGNTEAFF
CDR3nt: TGCAGCGTTGAAGATTTTAAGGGGAACACTGAAGCTTTCTTT

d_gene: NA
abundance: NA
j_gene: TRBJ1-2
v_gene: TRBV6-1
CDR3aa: CASSERNPGIYGYTF
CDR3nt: TGTGCCAGCAGTGAACGTAATCCAGGGATCTATGGCTACACCTTC

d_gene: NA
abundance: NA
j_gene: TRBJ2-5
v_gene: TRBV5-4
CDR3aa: CASSFRGGRETQYF
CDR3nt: TGTGCCAGCAGCTTTAGGGGGGGGCGAGAGACCCAGTACTTC

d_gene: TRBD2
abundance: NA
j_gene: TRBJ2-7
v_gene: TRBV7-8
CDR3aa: CASSRPGGGAGEQYF
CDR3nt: TGTGCCAGCAGCCGCCCGGGGGGAGGGGCGGGGGAGCAGTACTTC

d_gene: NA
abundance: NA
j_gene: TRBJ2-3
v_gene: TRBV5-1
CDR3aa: CASSKGDITDTQYF
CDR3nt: TGCGCCAGCAGCAAAGGGGACATCACAGATACGCAGTATTTT

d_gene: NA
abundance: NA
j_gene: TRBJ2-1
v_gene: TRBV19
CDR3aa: CATTGQSNNEQFF
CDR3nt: TGTGCCACTACGGGACAAAGTAACAATGAGCAGTTCTTC

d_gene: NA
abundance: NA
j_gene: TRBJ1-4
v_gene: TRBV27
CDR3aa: CASSLLGEKLFF
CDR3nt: TGTGCCAGCAGTTTGCTGGGGGAAAAACTGTTTTTT

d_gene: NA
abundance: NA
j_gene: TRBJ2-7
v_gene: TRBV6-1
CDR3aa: CASSEPNYEQYF
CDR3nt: TGTGCCAGCAGTGAACCGAACTACGAGCAGTACTTC

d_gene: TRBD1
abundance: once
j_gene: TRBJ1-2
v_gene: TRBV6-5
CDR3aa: CASRPPGQGNYGYTF
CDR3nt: TGTGCCAGCAGACCTCCGGGACAGGGGAACTATGGCTACACCTTC

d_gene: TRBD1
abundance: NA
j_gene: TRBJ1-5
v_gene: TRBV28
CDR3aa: CASVMGDRGLYQPQHF
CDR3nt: TGTGCCAGCGTTATGGGGGACAGGGGGCTTTATCAGCCCCAGCATTTT

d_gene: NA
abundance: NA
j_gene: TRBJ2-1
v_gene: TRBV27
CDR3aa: CASSSLGNEQFF
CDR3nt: TGTGCCAGCAGCAGCCTAGGGAATGAGCAGTTCTTC

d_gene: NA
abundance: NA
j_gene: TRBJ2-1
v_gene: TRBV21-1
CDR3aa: CASSKAHLAGSCWDEQFF
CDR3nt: TGTGCCAGCAGCAAAGCGCATCTAGCGGGGAGTTGTTGGGATGAGCAGTTCTTC

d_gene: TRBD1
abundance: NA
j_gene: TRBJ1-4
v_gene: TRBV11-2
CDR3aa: CASSWTGTGNEKLFF
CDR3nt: TGTGCCAGCAGCTGGACCGGGACAGGGAATGAAAAACTGTTTTTT

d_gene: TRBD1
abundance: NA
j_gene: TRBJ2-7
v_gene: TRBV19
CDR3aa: CASSIGQGAYEQYF
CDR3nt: TGTGCCAGTAGTATCGGTCAGGGGGCCTACGAGCAGTACTTC

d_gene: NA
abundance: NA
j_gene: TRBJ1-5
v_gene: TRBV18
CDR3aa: CASSPQGLHQPQHF
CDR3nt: TGTGCCAGCTCACCCCAGGGACTCCATCAGCCCCAGCATTTT

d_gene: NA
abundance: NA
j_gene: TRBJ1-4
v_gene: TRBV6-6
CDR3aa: CASGPRDGSEKLFF
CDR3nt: TGTGCCAGCGGGCCGCGGGACGGCTCGGAAAAACTGTTTTTT

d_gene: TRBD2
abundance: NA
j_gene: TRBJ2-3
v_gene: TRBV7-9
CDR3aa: CASRTSGSTDTQYF
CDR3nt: TGTGCCAGCAGAACTAGCGGTAGCACAGATACGCAGTATTTT